This T cell receptor beta chain was found in a study of memory CD4+ T cells and cytomegalovirus serostatus. Authors' analysis steps: Out-of-frame sequences were removed, leaving roughly 2.1 million distinct TCRbeta sequences. Measured with immunoSEQ multiplex PCR; TCRdb has only the in-frame clones, and not every one. That table gives V, J and clone size, and the DNA gave D and trimming. Of roughly 53,000 clones in the sample, around three quarters were seen once. The germline CDR1 and CDR2 sequences are MGHRA and YSYEKL. CDR3 size: 16 residues. V was shortened by 0 bases and J by 4 bases, with 15 bases between the two germline ends. Single viable CD3+CD4+CD8-CD45RO+ cells were sorted as the memory CD4+ T cells.

The chain links TRBV4-1 to TRBJ1-2; D remains unclear. The origin of this receptor is an adult in good health and CMV-seronegative. The sample comprised memory CD4+ T cells from blood. CDR3 DNA sequence: TGCGCCAGCAGCCAAGATATGGGCAGACTGCCCTATGGCTACACCTTC. Its protein is CASSQDMGRLPYGYTF.